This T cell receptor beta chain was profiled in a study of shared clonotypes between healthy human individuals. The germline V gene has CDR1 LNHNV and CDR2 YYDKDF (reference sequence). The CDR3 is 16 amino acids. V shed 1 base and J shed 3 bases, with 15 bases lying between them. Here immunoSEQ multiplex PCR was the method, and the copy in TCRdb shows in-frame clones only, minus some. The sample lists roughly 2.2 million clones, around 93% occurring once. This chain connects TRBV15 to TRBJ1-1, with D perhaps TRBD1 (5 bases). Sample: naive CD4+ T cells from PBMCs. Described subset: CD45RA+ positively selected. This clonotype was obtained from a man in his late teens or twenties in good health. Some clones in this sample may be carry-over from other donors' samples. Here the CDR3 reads CATSRGADISYTEAFF. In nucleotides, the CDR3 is TGTGCCACCAGCAGAGGGGCGGACATCTCCTACACTGAAGCTTTCTTT.